A single sample is the source of the 10 T cell receptor beta chains below, sequenced in a study of T cell responses to AZD1222 COVID-19 vaccine. Only in-frame clones appear in the TCRdb table, and some are missing; sequencing was by immunoSEQ multiplex PCR. The sample includes around 130,000 clones, 80% to 90% seen only once; the top ten take 9% to 9.5%. The sequencing here drew on peripheral blood, taken on day 0 of AZD1222 vaccination. Source of these receptors: an adult in good health.

The J gene is TRBJ1-2, the V gene TRBV28, with D unresolved. Trimming shortened V by 6 bases and J by 4 bases, and 18 bases separated the two germline ends. This CDR3 comprises 15 residues. Germline loops: CDR1 MDHEN, CDR2 SYDVKM. The CDR3: CASRANIGILYGYTF. CDR3 bases: TGTGCCAGCAGAGCTAATATAGGGATCCTCTATGGCTACACCTTC.

The rearrangement uses TRBV9 and TRBJ2-3, with D possibly being TRBD2 (6 bases). With 4 bases removed from V and 0 bases from J, the gap between germline ends came to 18 bases. The CDR3 is 17 amino acids. Germline V gives CDR1 SGDLS, CDR2 YYNGEE. CDR3 protein: CASSLALAGRSTDTQYF. CDR3 nucleotide sequence: TGTGCCAGCAGCCTAGCTCTGGCGGGGCGAAGCACAGATACGCAGTATTTT.

The J gene is TRBJ2-1, the V gene TRBV9, with TRBD1 as a possible D gene (6 bases). V was trimmed by 0 bases and J by 6 bases, leaving 13 bases between them. The length of the CDR3 is 15 residues. CDR1 and CDR2 (germline): SGDLS, YYNGEE. CDR3 coding DNA: TGTGCCAGCAGCGTAGGAGGGGGTCAAGGCAATGAGCAGTTCTTC. This sequence encodes CASSVGGGQGNEQFF.

The chain links TRBV6-5 to TRBJ2-2; tentatively, D is TRBD1 (6 bases). The CDR3 contains 16 residues. V lost 0 bases, J lost 4 bases, and 12 bases lay in between. Germline V CDR1 and CDR2: MNHEY, SVGAGI. CDR3 amino acids: CASSYSRQVITGELFF. CDR3 sequence (DNA): TGTGCCAGCAGTTACTCGAGACAGGTAATCACCGGGGAGCTGTTTTTT.

The chain has TRBV6-5 and TRBJ2-7; D is unclear. This CDR3 has 11 residues. The V end was cut by 6 bases, the J end by 7 bases, with 10 bases between. The germline V gene has CDR1 MNHEY and CDR2 SVGAGI. CDR3 region: CASSSQEEQYF. CDR3 sequence (DNA): TGTGCCAGCAGCTCTCAGGAGGAGCAGTACTTC.

This clone appeared once. CDR3 protein: CASSLDRGNQPQHF. As DNA, the CDR3 is TGTGCCAGCAGCTTAGACAGGGGGAATCAGCCCCAGCATTTT. This sequence joins TRBV7-9 and TRBJ1-5; 8 nucleotides align to TRBD1. The junction had 0 bases not matched to a gene; V was cut back by 1 base and J by 4 bases. This CDR3 is built from 14 residues. Germline CDR1 and CDR2: SEHNR and FQNEAQ (reference sequence).

The chain couples TRBV7-2 to TRBJ2-3; D possibly matches TRBD1 or TRBD2 (5 bases each). CDR1 SGHTA and CDR2 FQGNSA come from the germline V gene. CDR3 length equals 15 residues. Deletions cut 0 bases from V and 0 bases from J, with 7 bases between. The CDR3 nucleotides read TGTGCCAGCAGCTTAGCTTGGGGGAGCACAGATACGCAGTATTTT. It encodes CASSLAWGSTDTQYF.

V usage is TRBV9 and J usage is TRBJ2-3; perhaps TRBD2 as D (6 bases). The CDR3 covers 16 residues. Germline V lookup: CDR1 SGDLS, CDR2 YYNGEE. The V end lost 3 bases, the J end lost 2 bases, and 16 bases lay between the germline ends. For the CDR3, the DNA is TGTGCCAGCAGCGCCCTTGTCGGCGGGATCACAGATACGCAGTATTTT. It translates to CASSALVGGITDTQYF.

V gene TRBV21-1 combines with J gene TRBJ2-7; the table gives TRBD1 as D, unverified against the DNA. TRBV21-1 is a listed pseudogene. The CDR3 spans 14 residues. The CDR3 region is CASSVRDRTYEQYF. The DNA of the CDR3 is TGTGCCAGCAGCGTCCGGGACAGGACCTACGAGCAGTACTTC.

This clone occurred once. The chain joins TRBV15 to TRBJ2-1; D may correspond to TRBD1 or TRBD2 (5 bases each). CDR1 and CDR2 from the germline V gene are LNHNV and YYDKDF (reference sequence). The CDR3 covers 12 residues. V was cut by 0 bases and J by 15 bases, with 12 bases left in between. The CDR3 DNA sequence: TGTGCCACCAGCAGAGATGGGGCCGAGGGGTTCTTC. It is translated as CATSRDGAEGFF.